Listed here are 26 T cell receptor beta chains from one sample, sequenced in a study of blood T cell repertoires in COVID-19. The method was immunoSEQ multiplex PCR; TCRdb's version includes in-frame clones alone and lacks a portion of them. The repertoire holds under 500,000 clones, around nine tenths seen once, with roughly 2% in the top ten. The material sequenced was PBMCs or T cells enriched from blood (not recorded which). The receptors derive from a woman under 30 with acute COVID-19.

This chain joins TRBV4-1 and TRBJ2-2, with D perhaps TRBD2 (6 bases). Germline V gene sequence: CDR1 MGHRA, CDR2 YSYEKL. This CDR3 region has 17 residues. Between the trimmed V and J ends, which lost 2 bases and 4 bases, there was a span of 17 bases. In DNA, the CDR3 is TGCGCCAGCAGCCAACCTAGGCATAGCGGATCCACCGGGGAGCTGTTTTTT. Amino acid sequence: CASSQPRHSGSTGELFF.

The chain is built from TRBV28 and TRBJ2-2, with D maybe TRBD2 (6 bases). Trimming removed 5 bases from V and 1 base from J, with 8 bases in between. CDR3 length equals 14 residues. The V gene's germline CDR1 is MDHEN and CDR2 SYDVKM. The CDR3: CASSGGWNTGELFF. The CDR3, as DNA: TGTGCCAGCAGTGGAGGGTGGAACACCGGGGAGCTGTTTTTT.

Here the CDR3 DNA reads TGTGCCAGCAGCTTAATCGCGTCGCCAGATACGCAGTATTTT. This sequence encodes CASSLIASPDTQYF. The chain combines TRBV7-2 with TRBJ2-3; D unclear. V dropped 2 bases and J dropped 4 bases, with 10 bases sitting between them. The CDR3 spans 14 residues. The germline CDR1 and CDR2 sequences are SGHTA and FQGNSA.

V is TRBV14 and J is TRBJ1-2; D gene uncertain. The germline V gene encodes CDR1 SGHDN and CDR2 FVKESK. The CDR3 contains 13 residues. The ends were cut back, 0 bases at V and 5 bases at J, with 7 bases in the middle. This CDR3 reads CASSQDYGYGYTF. Written as DNA, the CDR3 is TGTGCCAGCAGCCAAGATTACGGGTATGGCTACACCTTC.

The V gene is TRBV7-2, the J gene TRBJ2-2, with 7 bases that match TRBD1. With 5 bases clipped from V and 6 bases from J, the junction kept 6 bases outside the gene matches. The CDR3 covers 14 residues. The germline V gene encodes CDR1 SGHTA and CDR2 FQGNSA. In DNA, the CDR3 is TGTGCCAGCAGCCACGACAGGGAATCCGGGGAGCTGTTTTTT. Its protein product is CASSHDRESGELFF.

This clone came up once. The V call is TRBV9, the J call TRBJ2-7; 7 bases match TRBD2. Germline CDR1 is SGDLS and CDR2 is YYNGEE. V was clipped by 3 bases and J by 1 base; unmatched bases: 4. This CDR3 has 14 residues. CDR3 nucleotides: TGTGCCAGCAGCGGGCGCGGGAGTTCCTACGAGCAGTACTTC. Its translation is CASSGRGSSYEQYF.

This sequence joins TRBV18 and TRBJ2-1, with D maybe TRBD2 (6 bases). This CDR3 is 16 amino acids long. With 0 bases removed from V and 1 base from J, the gap between germline ends came to 10 bases. Germline V gene data show CDR1 as KGHSH and CDR2 as LQKENI. CDR3 protein: CASSPPSGESYNEQFF. As DNA, the CDR3 is TGTGCCAGCTCACCACCTTCGGGAGAGTCCTACAATGAGCAGTTCTTC.

The chain couples TRBV29-1 to TRBJ1-2; 10 nucleotides line up with TRBD1. Losses at the gene ends were 2 bases for V and 9 bases for J; bases not matched to a gene: 3. This CDR3 region has 12 residues. Germline V gene data show CDR1 as SQVTM and CDR2 as ANQGSEA. The CDR3 DNA follows: TGCAGCGTTGAAAGGGACAGGGGAAGCTACACCTTC. Its protein is CSVERDRGSYTF.

The chain carries TRBV28 and TRBJ1-2; TRBD1 aligns across 7 bases. V shed 5 bases, J shed 2 bases, and the junction held 5 bases outside the gene matches. Germline V gene sequence: CDR1 MDHEN, CDR2 SYDVKM. The CDR3 totals 14 residues. The CDR3 here is CASSITGDNYGYTF. CDR3 in DNA: TGTGCCAGCAGTATTACAGGGGACAACTATGGCTACACCTTC.

Details on this clone: At one of its ends the junction is not consistent with the germline gene, which may arise from a read error. The chain links TRBV29-1 to TRBJ1-2; the match to TRBD1 covers 9 bases. The CDR3 consists of 12 residues. Germline CDR1 and CDR2: SQVTM and ANQGSEA. CDR3 sequence (DNA): TGCAGCTTTGACAGGGGGTTTCCTGGCTACACCTTC. Translating gives CSFDRGFPGYTF.

The chain is built from TRBV19 and TRBJ2-1; weak D call: TRBD2 (5 bases). Germline CDR1 is LNHDA and CDR2 is SQIVND (reference sequence). CDR3 length equals 16 residues. V was cut by 5 bases and J by 7 bases, with 21 bases left in between. For the CDR3, the DNA is TGTGCCAGTAGTGACACGACTATTAAGTTCGGGAATGAGCAGTTCTTC. This encodes CASSDTTIKFGNEQFF. The full variable domain, completed using reference TRBV19 and TRBJ2-1, is DGGITQSPKYLFRKEGQNVTLSCEQNLNHDAMYWYRQDPGQGLRLIYYSQIVNDFQKGDIAEGYSVSREKKESFPLTVTSAQKNPTAFYLCASSDTTIKFGNEQFFGPGTRLTVL.

The chain recombines TRBV30 with TRBJ2-2, with a weak D call TRBD2 (5 bases). Trimming took 4 bases from V and 3 from J, leaving 12 bases between them. Germline lookup yields CDR1 GTSNPN and CDR2 SVGIG (reference sequence). This CDR3 spans 14 amino acids. The CDR3: CAWTRGLDTGELFF. The CDR3 DNA reads as TGTGCCTGGACTAGAGGGCTCGACACCGGGGAGCTGTTTTTT.

This chain joins TRBV5-1 and TRBJ2-5; possibly TRBD1 for D (5 bases). Trimming left V 2 bases short and J 1 base short, with 9 bases between. This CDR3 comprises 14 residues. In germline, CDR1 is SGHRS, CDR2 YFSETQ. The CDR3 DNA sequence: TGCGCCAGCAGCTTCTCGGACACCCAAGAGACCCAGTACTTC. It codes for CASSFSDTQETQYF.

The genes are TRBV3-1 (or the pseudogene TRBV3-2) and TRBJ2-5; D may be TRBD2 (5 bases). The CDR3 contains 12 residues. Germline CDR1 reads LGHDT; CDR2 reads YNNKEL (reference sequence). V was pared by 4 bases and J by 4 bases, with 7 bases between. This CDR3 reads CASSLARETQYF. DNA of the CDR3: TGTGCCAGCAGCCTAGCGAGAGAGACCCAGTACTTC.

The chain couples TRBV28 to TRBJ2-3, with no clear D. CDR3 size: 11 residues. CDR1 MDHEN and CDR2 SYDVKM come from the germline V gene. Trimming removed 8 bases from V and 0 bases from J, with 3 bases in between. CDR3 DNA: TGTGCCAGCCGTAGCACAGATACGCAGTATTTT. Its protein is CASRSTDTQYF.

The J gene is TRBJ2-7, the V gene TRBV19; D is unclear. Germline V gene data show CDR1 as LNHDA and CDR2 as SQIVND (reference sequence). CDR3 length: 15 amino acids. V lost 0 bases to trimming and J lost 2 bases, with 11 bases between them. The CDR3 reads CASSIDRGDPYEQYF. CDR3 bases: TGTGCCAGTAGTATAGATCGCGGAGACCCCTACGAGCAGTACTTC.

V usage is TRBV6-5 and J usage is TRBJ1-2, with D tentatively TRBD1 (5 bases). This CDR3 is built from 11 residues. Trimming stripped 5 bases from V and 4 bases from J, with 5 bases between. Germline loops: CDR1 MNHEY, CDR2 SVGAGI. CDR3 sequence (DNA): TGTGCCAGCAGTCAGGGCTATGGCTACACCTTC. Its protein is CASSQGYGYTF.

The V call is TRBV27, the J call TRBJ1-4; D is possibly TRBD1 (5 bases). The CDR3 length is 16 residues. Trimming removed 4 bases at V and 3 bases at J, with 15 bases between. CDR1 is MNHEY, CDR2 SMNVEV, per germline (reference sequence). CDR3: CASSSYTGLANEKLFF. For the CDR3, the DNA is TGTGCCAGCAGTTCATATACAGGCTTGGCTAATGAAAAACTGTTTTTT.

V is TRBV3-1 (or the pseudogene TRBV3-2) and J is TRBJ1-2; D unclear. Germline V gene sequence: CDR1 LGHDT, CDR2 YNNKEL (reference sequence). This CDR3 is 15 amino acids long. V shed 0 bases and J shed 7 bases, with 15 bases lying between them. The CDR3 protein is CASSQDLAWLGGYTF. In nucleotides, the CDR3 is TGTGCCAGCAGCCAAGATTTAGCCTGGCTGGGTGGCTACACCTTC.

This clone was detected only a few times. The chain uses TRBV28 and TRBJ1-2; perhaps TRBD1 as D (6 bases). The CDR3 spans 14 residues. With 5 bases removed from V and 3 bases from J, the gap between germline ends came to 13 bases. CDR1 MDHEN and CDR2 SYDVKM come from the germline V gene. CDR3 sequence reads: CASSPGTSYYGYTF. For the CDR3, the DNA is TGTGCCAGCAGTCCTGGGACATCCTACTATGGCTACACCTTC.

This clone is a singleton in its sample. This chain connects TRBV21-1 to TRBJ2-4; the D call of TRBD2 is as the table states it, not checked on the DNA. TRBV21-1 constitutes a pseudogene. This CDR3 has 13 residues. CDR3 protein: CASAGIAKNIQYF. CDR3 sequence (DNA): TGTGCCAGCGCGGGGATAGCCAAAAACATTCAGTACTTC.

The chain employs TRBV6-5 and TRBJ2-1; TRBD2 matches 7 bases. Looked up from germline, CDR1 is MNHEY and CDR2 is SVGAGI. The V gene end was trimmed by 8 bases and the J gene end by 1 base; junction bases not matched to a gene: 5. This CDR3 is built from 14 residues. DNA for the CDR3: TGTGCCAGCGCCGCGGGAGAATCCTACAATGAGCAGTTCTTC. This gives the protein CASAAGESYNEQFF.

This chain joins TRBV10-3 and TRBJ2-3; no reliable D call. Looked up from germline, CDR1 is ENHRY and CDR2 is SYGVKD. This CDR3 is 14 amino acids long. V was cut by 7 bases and J by 0 bases, with 11 bases left in between. CDR3 residues: CAINSLTSTDTQYF. The CDR3, as DNA: TGTGCCATCAATAGCCTAACTAGCACAGATACGCAGTATTTT.

The chain joins TRBV7-2 to TRBJ1-3; D unclear. Per the germline V gene, CDR1 is SGHTA and CDR2 is FQGNSA. Between the trimmed V and J ends, which lost 5 bases and 3 bases, there was a span of 11 bases. The CDR3 runs to 14 residues. CDR3 DNA sequence: TGTGCCAGCAGCAATAGCCCGGTTGGAAACACCATATATTTT. Protein sequence: CASSNSPVGNTIYF.

CDR3 sequence reads: CASSFLRDSGNTEAFF. CDR3 nucleotide sequence: TGTGCCAGCAGCTTTTTACGGGACAGCGGAAACACTGAAGCTTTCTTT. This rearrangement joins TRBV5-8 to TRBJ1-1, with 7 nucleotides matching TRBD1. After removal of 2 bases from V and 2 bases from J, the junction contained 9 bases not matched to a gene. The CDR3 length is 16 residues. Germline loops: CDR1 SGHTS, CDR2 YDEGEE.

This chain links TRBV27 with TRBJ1-1; unclear D gene. Trimming took 3 bases from V and 4 from J, leaving 9 bases between them. There are 13 residues in the CDR3. Germline CDR1 is MNHEY and CDR2 is SMNVEV (reference sequence). CDR3 loop: CASSFSVFTEAFF. In DNA form, the CDR3 reads TGTGCCAGCAGTTTTTCGGTTTTCACTGAAGCTTTCTTT.